Sequencing of this TCR beta chain was carried out in a study of blood T cell repertoires in COVID-19. Study-level information: COVID-19 samples collected from the United States, Italy and Spain covered acute and convalescent phases. The analysed material was cDNA or gDNA that came from T cells, B-cell-depleted T cells, or PBMCs.

Methods used by the authors: For nucleated cells, counts were estimated from reference gene primer amplification. The method was immunoSEQ multiplex PCR; TCRdb's version includes in-frame clones alone and lacks a portion of them. V and J calls and clone size follow that table, whereas D and trimming were derived from the DNA. The sample holds roughly 700,000 clones; more than 80% are singletons and the top ten take about 0.26%. Germline assignment: CDR1 SGDLS and CDR2 YYNGEE. The CDR3 runs 14 residues. V lost 4 bases and J lost 8; bases outside the gene matches: 6. The clonotype originates from a woman aged 18-29 years with acute or convalescent COVID-19. The source material was peripheral blood. This rearrangement joins TRBV9 to TRBJ1-4, with 9 bases aligning to TRBD1. The DNA of the CDR3 is TGTGCCAGCAGCCTGACAGGGGGAAGCGAAAAACTGTTTTTT. It translates to CASSLTGGSEKLFF.